The text below deals with one TCR beta chain. Its matching antigen is unknown. Trimming shortened V by 4 bases and J by 1 base, and 11 bases separated the two germline ends. There are 15 residues in the CDR3. Constant-segment primers served in 5'RACE that generated TCR alpha and TCR beta cDNA libraries bearing sample barcodes and UMIs. TCRdb recomputed calls from the 5' RACE reads with MiXCR, one row per CDR3 protein. This sample yields hundreds of thousands of distinct CDR3 sequences, of which under 20% are seen a single time; 12% belongs to the top ten. These data belong to a study of T-cell memory formation after mild COVID-19. Study in general: Clustering of TCRs was largely donor specific.

Study-level findings and limits: Pre-infection memory showed some responding clones, and this suggested that cross-reactive memory joined. Mainly in CM and EM were contracting CD4+ clones; CD8+ were in EMRA.

The V call is TRBV12-3 or TRBV12-4, the J call TRBJ1-5; maybe TRBD1 (5 bases). The sample taken for sequencing was PBMCs or a T cell subset sorted from them (not recorded which). The receptor's source is an adult woman who had mild COVID-19 (a few samples of this study predate the infection). Cell type and time point are not known. The CDR3 reads CASSSGWGSNQPQHF. CDR3 bases: TGTGCCAGCAGTTCCGGGTGGGGGAGCAATCAGCCCCAGCATTTT.